This T cell receptor beta chain derives from a study of blood T cells in healthy people across ages. The second PCR ran roughly 6 to 11 cycles with a sample-barcoded 5' primer and J-beta primers. TCRdb passed the 5' RACE reads through MiXCR, listing each CDR3 protein once. The data contain some 1.5 million distinct CDR3 sequences, roughly 27% of them singletons. Many counts were recorded for this clonotype. Germline CDR1 reads SQVTM; CDR2 reads ANQGSEA. CDR3 size: 12 residues. Trimming removed 1 base from V and 8 bases from J, with 11 bases in between. The sequence was obtained from a woman in her thirties in good health. The chain links TRBV29-1 to TRBJ1-2; D is ambiguous. The sequencing sample was made of blood. The CDR3 is CSVEVQVGGYTF. As DNA, the CDR3 is TGCAGCGTTGAAGTCCAGGTCGGGGGCTACACCTTC.